A single sample gave rise to the 20 T cell receptor beta chains below, sequenced in a study of T cell clones after liver transplantation (dated by TCRdb to about 2019). The method behind the library was the immunoSEQ multiplex PCR assay. Not all clones reach the TCRdb copy of this immuneACCESS table, which keeps in-frame sequences only. Checked studies attribute under half of the gap to unresolved V genes and leave the rest unexplained. In all, the sample holds fewer than 65,000 clones, and roughly three quarters of those were seen once. 8% to 10% of the sample is in the top ten clones. Here the sequenced sample was CD4+ T cells from blood, taken at the 22-month timepoint. Every receptor here comes from a human patient who received a liver transplant. Some T cells may have been brought in with the graft after a transplant.

The chain is built from TRBV11-2 and TRBJ2-3; D might be TRBD1 or TRBD2, each matching 6 bases. The length of the CDR3 is 15 residues. Germline CDR1 is SGHAT and CDR2 is FQNNGV. V lost 4 bases and J lost 1, with 12 bases in between. The CDR3, as DNA: TGTGCCAGCAGCTGGAGGGCAGGGGGCACAGATACGCAGTATTTT. Protein: CASSWRAGGTDTQYF.

V is TRBV7-6 and J is TRBJ2-6; D may be TRBD2 (6 bases). The V end was cut by 2 bases, the J end by 1 base, with 9 bases between. Per the germline V gene, CDR1 is SGHVS and CDR2 is FNYEAQ. CDR3 length: 16 amino acids. The CDR3 here is CASSLFGGSGANVLTF. DNA for the CDR3: TGTGCCAGCAGCTTATTTGGGGGGTCTGGGGCCAACGTCCTGACTTTC.

The rearrangement uses TRBV19 and TRBJ2-7, with 10 bases that match TRBD1. The CDR3 contains 14 residues. V trimming: 6 bases; J trimming: 5 bases; junction bases outside the gene matches: 7. CDR1 is LNHDA, CDR2 SQIVND, per germline (reference sequence). CDR3 protein: CASRPGTGANEQYF. For the CDR3, the DNA is TGTGCCAGTAGGCCCGGGACAGGGGCTAACGAGCAGTACTTC.

The chain combines TRBV7-3 with TRBJ2-3, with D uncertain. The CDR3 consists of 14 residues. V was clipped by 1 base and J by 0 bases, with 5 bases between them. Germline V gives CDR1 SGHTA, CDR2 FQGTGA. In nucleotides, the CDR3 is TGTGCCAGCAGCTTAATAGCTAGCACAGATACGCAGTATTTT. Its protein is CASSLIASTDTQYF.

The J gene is TRBJ1-2, the V gene TRBV28, with D possibly matching TRBD1 (5 bases). The CDR3 runs 12 residues. The V end was cut by 2 bases, the J end by 9 bases, with 10 bases between. Germline CDR1 and CDR2: MDHEN and SYDVKM. In DNA, the CDR3 is TGTGCCAGCAGTTTAGGGGGGTCCCGCTACACCTTC. It specifies CASSLGGSRYTF.

This clone occurred a few times. This rearrangement joins TRBV11-2 to TRBJ1-4; 8 bases agree with TRBD1. The CDR3 has 17 residues. Germline CDR1 is SGHAT and CDR2 is FQNNGV. Trimming at V came to 5 bases and at J to 5 bases, leaving 13 bases not matched to a gene. The CDR3 nucleotides read TGTGCCAGCAGCAGGAGTCAGGGGGCAGCTGTGAATGAAAAACTGTTTTTT. It is translated as CASSRSQGAAVNEKLFF.

This clone has a handful of counts. This chain joins TRBV6-5 and TRBJ1-2, with 9 positions matching TRBD1. Germline V gene data show CDR1 as MNHEY and CDR2 as SVGAGI. The CDR3 consists of 14 residues. V dropped 5 bases and J dropped 7; count of bases not matched to a gene: 8. The CDR3, as DNA: TGTGCCAGCAGTCCAGGACAGGGGAGGGCTGGCTACACCTTC. It translates to CASSPGQGRAGYTF.

V gene TRBV5-1 combines with J gene TRBJ1-1, with D perhaps TRBD1 (6 bases). Germline CDR1 is SGHRS and CDR2 is YFSETQ. V was trimmed by 7 bases and J by 1 base, leaving 14 bases between them. This CDR3 has 14 residues. DNA for the CDR3: TGCGCCAGCCGGATGGACAGTGCGAACACTGAAGCTTTCTTT. Translated, it gives CASRMDSANTEAFF.

The sample holds a few counts of this clone. The chain uses TRBV10-3 and TRBJ1-1; tentatively, D is TRBD1 (6 bases). CDR3 size: 14 residues. CDR1 and CDR2 (germline): ENHRY, SYGVKD. V lost 2 bases to trimming and J lost 6 bases, with 13 bases between them. CDR3 protein: CAISERGGEAEAFF. In DNA, the CDR3 is TGTGCCATCAGTGAGAGGGGGGGCGAGGCTGAAGCTTTCTTT.

The V call is TRBV28, the J call TRBJ1-1; possibly TRBD1 for D (6 bases). From germline, CDR1 is MDHEN and CDR2 SYDVKM. The CDR3 extends over 14 amino acids. V gave up 5 bases and J gave up 5 bases, with 15 bases separating them. The DNA for the CDR3 is TGTGCCAGCAGTGTATCAGGGGAGGGAACTGAAGCTTTCTTT. It specifies CASSVSGEGTEAFF.

The genes are TRBV5-5 and TRBJ2-4; D perhaps matches TRBD2 (6 bases). This CDR3 is 12 amino acids long. Trimming took 4 bases from V and 10 from J, leaving 12 bases between them. The germline gives CDR1 SGHKS, CDR2 YYEKEE (reference sequence). In nucleotides, the CDR3 is TGTGCCAGCAGCCCAACGGGGGAAATTCAGTACTTC. This translates into CASSPTGEIQYF.

This clone was detected only a few times. The genes are TRBV2 and TRBJ1-6; tentatively, D is TRBD1 (5 bases). Deletions cut 6 bases from V and 3 bases from J, with 9 bases between. The CDR3 is 14 amino acids. CDR1 SNHLY and CDR2 FYNNEI come from the germline V gene. The DNA of the CDR3 is TGTGCCAGCAGGCCGGGACTCTATAATTCACCCCTCCACTTT. This encodes CASRPGLYNSPLHF.

At least ten counts were recorded for this clone. The chain employs TRBV5-4 and TRBJ1-1, with D hard to call. This CDR3 is 12 amino acids long. The germline V gene has CDR1 SGHNT and CDR2 YYREEE (reference sequence). Trimming shortened V by 9 bases and J by 0 bases, and 9 bases separated the two germline ends. This CDR3 reads CATFGMNTEAFF. CDR3 sequence (DNA): TGTGCCACCTTTGGGATGAACACTGAAGCTTTCTTT.

Concerning this clone itself: One junction end does not reproduce the germline sequence, and a read error may be involved. The rearrangement uses TRBV2 and TRBJ1-1; tentative D call: TRBD1 (6 bases). The CDR3 has 14 residues. Germline V gene sequence: CDR1 SNHLY, CDR2 FYNNEI. CDR3 sequence: CAGRGREKNTEAFF. Here the CDR3 DNA reads TGTGCCGGCAGGGGCAGGGAGAAGAACACTGAAGCTTTCTTT. The whole variable domain, remainder taken from reference TRBV2 and TRBJ1-1, is EPEVTQTPSHQVTQMGQEVILRCVPISNHLYFYWYRQILGQKVEFLVSFYNNEISEKSEIFDDQFSVERPDGSNFTLKIRSTKLEDSAMYFCAGRGREKNTEAFFGQGTRLTVV.

This sequence joins TRBV11-2 and TRBJ1-1, with D unclear. Deletions cut 0 bases from V and 3 bases from J, with 8 bases between. In germline, CDR1 is SGHAT, CDR2 FQNNGV. CDR3 length: 14 residues. Written as DNA, the CDR3 is TGTGCCAGCAGCTTAGATCCCGGGGACACTGAAGCTTTCTTT. This codes for CASSLDPGDTEAFF.

The genes are TRBV11-2 and TRBJ2-7; D might be TRBD1 (5 bases). The CDR3 is 14 amino acids. The V gene lost 0 bases and the J gene lost 3 bases, with 9 bases spanning the gap. Germline CDR1 is SGHAT and CDR2 is FQNNGV. CDR3 DNA sequence: TGTGCCAGCAGCTTAGATCAGGGCCGCTACGAGCAGTACTTC. Its translation is CASSLDQGRYEQYF.

This sequence joins TRBV11-2 and TRBJ1-1; 11 bases are a match to TRBD1. Germline-derived CDR1 and CDR2 are SGHAT and FQNNGV. V was pared by 5 bases and J by 5 bases, with 1 base of the junction left unmatched. This CDR3 is built from 13 residues. CDR3 coding DNA: TGTGCCAGCAGCCGGGACAGGGGGACTGAAGCTTTCTTT. Protein product: CASSRDRGTEAFF.

This clone appeared a few times. The V gene is TRBV28, the J gene TRBJ1-3, with TRBD1 matching 7 bases. Germline V lookup: CDR1 MDHEN, CDR2 SYDVKM. The CDR3 spans 14 residues. V lost 7 bases to trimming and J lost 4 bases; unmatched junction nucleotides: 7. The CDR3 sequence is CASNSQGRGNTIYF. CDR3 DNA: TGTGCCAGCAACTCACAGGGGAGAGGAAACACCATATATTTT.

The chain combines TRBV23-1 with TRBJ2-2, with D possibly matching TRBD1 (6 bases). TRBV23-1 is an ORF, with its function uncertain. V was shortened by 3 bases and J by 1 base, with 9 bases between the two germline ends. The CDR3 contains 15 residues. The CDR3 coding sequence is TGCGCCAGCAGTCACTCGGGACAGAACACCGGGGAGCTGTTTTTT. Encoded protein: CASSHSGQNTGELFF.

This sequence joins TRBV10-3 and TRBJ2-2; D possibly corresponds to TRBD1 (6 bases). With 7 bases removed from V and 4 bases from J, the gap between germline ends came to 13 bases. Germline CDR1 reads ENHRY; CDR2 reads SYGVKD. The CDR3 totals 14 residues. This CDR3 is CAINQGLSTGELFF. As DNA, the CDR3 is TGTGCCATCAACCAGGGGTTGAGCACCGGGGAGCTGTTTTTT.